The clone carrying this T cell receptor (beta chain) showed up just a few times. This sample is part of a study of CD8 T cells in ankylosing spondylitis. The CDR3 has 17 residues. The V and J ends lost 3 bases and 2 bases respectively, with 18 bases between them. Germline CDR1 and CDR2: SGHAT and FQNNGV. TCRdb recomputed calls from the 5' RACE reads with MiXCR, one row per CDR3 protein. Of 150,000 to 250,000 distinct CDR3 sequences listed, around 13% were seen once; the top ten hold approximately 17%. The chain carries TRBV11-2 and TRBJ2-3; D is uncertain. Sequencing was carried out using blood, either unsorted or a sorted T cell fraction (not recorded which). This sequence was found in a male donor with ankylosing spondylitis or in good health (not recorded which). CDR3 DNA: TGTGCCAGCAGCTTTCGTGGTAGGGCCGGCCTCACAGATACGCAGTATTTT. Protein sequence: CASSFRGRAGLTDTQYF.